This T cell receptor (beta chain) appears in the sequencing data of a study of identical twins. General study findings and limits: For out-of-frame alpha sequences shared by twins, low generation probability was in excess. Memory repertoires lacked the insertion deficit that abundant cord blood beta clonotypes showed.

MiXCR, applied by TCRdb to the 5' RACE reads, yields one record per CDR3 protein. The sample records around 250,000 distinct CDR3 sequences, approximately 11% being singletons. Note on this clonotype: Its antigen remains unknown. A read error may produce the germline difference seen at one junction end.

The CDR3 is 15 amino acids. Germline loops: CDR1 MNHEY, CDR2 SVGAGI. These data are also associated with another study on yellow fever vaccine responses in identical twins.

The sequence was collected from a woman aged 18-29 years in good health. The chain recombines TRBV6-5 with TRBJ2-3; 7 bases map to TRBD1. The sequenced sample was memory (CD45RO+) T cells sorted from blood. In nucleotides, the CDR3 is TGTGCCAGCAGTTACTACTTCTCCGGGACAGAAACGCAGTATTTT. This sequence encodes CASSYYFSGTETQYF.